The 32 T cell receptor beta chains below come from one sample, sequenced in a study of glioma-infiltrating T cells (dated by TCRdb to 2015 to 2016). TCRdb names Illumina MiSeq as the instrument used. TCR alpha and beta CDR3 regions were amplified with the iRepertoire nested amplicon-rescue multiplex PCR (arm-PCR) platform from RNA. TCRdb reprocessed the public reads (quality trimming at Q25 with fastp, clone calling with MiXCR) and kept in-frame beta chains. CDR3 protein duplicates are merged, each entry listing the most common genes and DNA. This sample has more than 300,000 distinct CDR3 sequences in its table, and roughly two fifths of those were observed once. About 11% of the sample is in the top ten clones. Sequenced: glioma tissue, nonneoplastic brain tissue, or PBMCs (not recorded which). Receptor source: a human donor with low-grade glioma or glioblastoma, undergoing nonglioma brain surgery, or in good health (not recorded which).

As to this clonotype: It may be a read error: a sequence one base away is much more abundant. V is TRBV6-6 and J is TRBJ2-3; the D gene could be TRBD1 or TRBD2 (6 bases each). CDR1 is MNHNY and CDR2 is SVGAGI in the germline V gene (reference sequence). This CDR3 is 15 amino acids long. With 2 bases removed from V and 0 bases from J, the gap between germline ends came to 9 bases. DNA for the CDR3: TGTGCCAGCAGTTACGTGGGGGGCAGCACAGATACGCAGTATTTT. As protein: CASSYVGGSTDTQYF.

This clonotype was recorded at least ten times. In DNA form, the CDR3 reads TGCAGTGCCATTTCCCCGGGACAGGGTATTCTAAACTATGGCTACACCTTC. Protein sequence: CSAISPGQGILNYGYTF. The V call is TRBV20-1, the J call TRBJ1-2; 9 bases agree with TRBD1. Germline V gene lookup returns CDR1 DFQATT and CDR2 SNEGSKA (reference sequence). J was trimmed by 2 bases and V by 6 bases; bases with no gene match: 16. The CDR3 has 17 amino acids.

As to this clonotype: One base away lies a much larger clone, so this may be a sequencing read error. The chain has TRBV28 and TRBJ1-6; D is unclear. The germline V gene has CDR1 MDHEN and CDR2 SYDVKM. The CDR3 runs 16 residues. The CDR3 nucleotides are TGTGCCAGCAGTTTCTACCCAGCCAACCTTAATTCACACCTCCACTTT. It yields the protein CASSFYPANLNSHLHF.

This chain connects TRBV4-1 to TRBJ2-3, with TRBD1 as a possible D gene (5 bases). Trimming took 5 bases from V and 6 from J, leaving 18 bases between them. Germline CDR1 and CDR2: MGHRA and YSYEKL. CDR3 length equals 15 residues. This chain's CDR3 is CASSKQANRPDTQYF. As DNA, the CDR3 is TGCGCCAGCAGCAAACAGGCGAACCGCCCCGATACGCAGTATTTT.

The chain uses TRBV4-1 and TRBJ2-7; tentatively, D is TRBD1 (5 bases). With 3 bases removed from V and 0 bases from J, the gap between germline ends came to 12 bases. The CDR3 loop spans 15 amino acids. CDR1 and CDR2 from the germline V gene are MGHRA and YSYEKL. DNA for the CDR3: TGCGCCAGCAGCCATCTGGCCCAGGGCTCCTACGAGCAGTACTTC. The encoded protein is CASSHLAQGSYEQYF.

This clonotype was found a few times. The chain employs TRBV7-2 and TRBJ2-7; 9 nucleotides line up with TRBD2. Germline V lookup: CDR1 SGHTA, CDR2 FQGNSA. The junction had 10 bases not matched to a gene; V was cut back by 1 base and J by 6 bases. This CDR3 contains 16 residues. For the CDR3, the DNA is TGTGCCAGCAGCTTAGATCGGACTAGCGAGCCCAGCGAGCAGTACTTC. Translated, it gives CASSLDRTSEPSEQYF.

CDR3 nucleotides: TGTGCCAGCAGCCGCGGGGTCCCCGGGGCCAACGTCCTGACTTTC. Translation: CASSRGVPGANVLTF. The gene calls are TRBV5-6 and TRBJ2-6; maybe TRBD2 (6 bases). The length of the CDR3 is 15 residues. Trimming pared 4 bases from V and 4 bases from J, leaving 12 bases between. CDR1 and CDR2 (germline): SGHDT, YYEEEE.

This clonotype was picked up many times. J is TRBJ1-1 and V is TRBV20-1; maybe TRBD1 (5 bases). V was cut by 0 bases and J by 12 bases, with 17 bases left in between. The CDR3 is made up of 13 amino acids. Looked up from germline, CDR1 is DFQATT and CDR2 is SNEGSKA (reference sequence). Written as DNA, the CDR3 is TGCAGTGCTAGAGATCCTGAGGGGACGAAAACTTTCTTT. Its protein product is CSARDPEGTKTFF.

This clonotype was seen ten or more times. The rearrangement uses TRBV7-2 and TRBJ2-1, with TRBD2 identical over 10 bases. The CDR3 contains 15 residues. The trim removed 1 base at V and 6 bases at J, leaving 3 bases unmatched. CDR1 is SGHTA and CDR2 is FQGNSA in the germline V gene. The CDR3 DNA reads TGTGCCAGCAGCTTAGATAGCGGGAGGAGCAATGAGCAGTTCTTC. Translating gives CASSLDSGRSNEQFF.

CDR3 residues: CASTYYYEQYF. DNA for the CDR3: TGTGCCAGCACTTATTACTACGAGCAGTACTTC. V is TRBV2 and J is TRBJ2-7; D call uncertain. Germline CDR1 reads SNHLY; CDR2 reads FYNNEI. V was pared by 7 bases and J by 3 bases, with 7 bases between. This CDR3 contains 11 residues.

Many counts were recorded for this clonotype. V usage is TRBV20-1 and J usage is TRBJ2-3; 9 bases align to TRBD2. With V trimmed by 6 bases and J by 6 bases, 13 bases remained unmatched. The CDR3 sequence is 15 residues long. Germline assignment: CDR1 DFQATT and CDR2 SNEGSKA (reference sequence). DNA of the CDR3: TGCAGTGCCTCGGGACTAGCATACACCGGCGATACGCAGTATTTT. Translating it yields CSASGLAYTGDTQYF.

V gene TRBV15 combines with J gene TRBJ1-4; D remains unclear. Germline V gives CDR1 LNHNV, CDR2 YYDKDF (reference sequence). The CDR3 runs to 14 residues. Trimming removed 8 bases at V and 0 bases at J, with 10 bases between. CDR3 sequence reads: CATPKGSTNEKLFF. The CDR3 nucleotides are TGTGCCACCCCTAAAGGGTCAACTAATGAAAAACTGTTTTTT.

This clonotype was counted a few times. This chain links TRBV7-9 with TRBJ2-7; TRBD1 might be the D (6 bases). The CDR3 spans 15 residues. Germline V CDR1 and CDR2: SEHNR, FQNEAQ (reference sequence). Deletions cut 4 bases from V and 2 bases from J, with 15 bases between. The CDR3 DNA is TGTGCCAGCAGCTCCGAGACAGGTAACCCCTACGAGCAGTACTTC. It yields the protein CASSSETGNPYEQYF.

A few counts support this clonotype. V and J are TRBV4-1 and TRBJ2-1, with 12 bases fitting TRBD2. This CDR3 comprises 16 residues. The V segment lost 5 bases and the J segment 8 bases; nucleotides outside the gene matches: 10. The germline V gene encodes CDR1 MGHRA and CDR2 YSYEKL. Written as DNA, the CDR3 is TGCGCCAGCAGCGTCCGACTAGCGGGAGTACTTGATGAGCAGTTCTTC. Amino acids: CASSVRLAGVLDEQFF.

This clonotype was counted many times. The V gene is TRBV6-5, the J gene TRBJ2-7; 8 positions match TRBD1. J lost 3 bases, V lost 2 bases, and 6 bases had no gene match. Germline V gene sequence: CDR1 MNHEY, CDR2 SVGAGI. The CDR3 sequence is 15 residues long. CDR3: CASSYPGTGLYEQYF. CDR3 coding DNA: TGTGCCAGCAGTTACCCCGGGACAGGTCTCTACGAGCAGTACTTC.

Turning to this clonotype: A read error may explain this, as a much larger clone is one base away. The gene calls are TRBV27 and TRBJ1-6, with D unclear. Trimming took 2 bases from V and 8 from J, leaving 7 bases between them. CDR1 is MNHEY and CDR2 is SMNVEV in the germline V gene (reference sequence). The CDR3 has 13 amino acids. The CDR3: CASSLALDSPLHF. CDR3 bases: TGTGCCAGCAGTTTAGCCCTTGATTCACCCCTCCACTTT.

The V gene is TRBV12-3 or TRBV12-4, the J gene TRBJ2-3; 7 nucleotides agree with TRBD2. V gave up 6 bases and J gave up 3 bases; unmatched junction bases: 9. The CDR3 covers 15 residues. The CDR3 sequence is CASRLANLATDTQYF. The CDR3 coding sequence is TGTGCCAGCAGACTAGCGAACCTAGCGACAGATACGCAGTATTTT.

The chain recombines TRBV7-8 with TRBJ1-6; TRBD1 matches 8 bases. V dropped 7 bases and J dropped 9; count of bases not matched to a gene: 11. The CDR3 sequence is 15 residues long. Germline values: CDR1 SGHVS, CDR2 FQNEAQ. The CDR3 coding sequence is TGTGCCAGCACCCGGGACAGGTCCTTGGCTTCACCCCTCCACTTT. It codes for CASTRDRSLASPLHF.

Points on this clonotype: As the CDR3 is not closed by the conserved phenylalanine or tryptophan, this likely results from a read error. The chain couples TRBV7-2 to TRBJ2-5; D is unclear. V lost 4 bases and J 4 bases, leaving 7 bases between the germline ends. CDR3 length: 12 amino acids. The germline V gene encodes CDR1 SGHTA and CDR2 FQGNSA. Here the CDR3 DNA reads TGTGCCAGCAGCTCCGGGCGAGAGACCCAGTACCTC. Translation: CASSSGRETQYL.

This clonotype was recorded at least ten times. The chain employs TRBV20-1 and TRBJ2-1; the D is unclear. The V end lost 6 bases, the J end lost 0 bases, and 9 bases lay between the germline ends. The CDR3 covers 13 residues. CDR1 and CDR2 (germline): DFQATT, SNEGSKA (reference sequence). The CDR3 region is CSANEDSYNEQFF. DNA of the CDR3: TGCAGTGCCAACGAAGACTCCTACAATGAGCAGTTCTTC.

The gene calls are TRBV6-1 and TRBJ2-5; no clear D gene. Germline V CDR1 and CDR2: MNHNS, SASEGT. Trimming removed 6 bases at V and 7 bases at J, with 18 bases between. This CDR3 is 14 amino acids long. The CDR3 protein is CASRISYRTGTQYF. Here the CDR3 DNA reads TGTGCCAGCAGGATATCCTACCGCACGGGGACCCAGTACTTC.

Many counts were recorded for this clonotype. This chain uses TRBV28 with TRBJ1-5, with a weak D call TRBD1 (5 bases). V was clipped by 6 bases and J by 0 bases, with 9 bases between them. This CDR3 contains 14 residues. CDR1 and CDR2 (germline): MDHEN, SYDVKM. The CDR3 here is CASSSGYSNQPQHF. CDR3 sequence (DNA): TGTGCCAGCAGCTCAGGGTATAGCAATCAGCCCCAGCATTTT.

This clonotype has more than one count but fewer than ten. This chain links TRBV20-1 with TRBJ2-7; 10 bases line up with TRBD1. This CDR3 spans 15 amino acids. Trimming removed 3 bases from V and 0 bases from J; junction bases left unmatched: 5. Germline CDR1 reads DFQATT; CDR2 reads SNEGSKA (reference sequence). DNA for the CDR3: TGCAGTGCTAGTAGATGGGACAGGGGCTCCTACGAGCAGTACTTC. As protein: CSASRWDRGSYEQYF.

The chain is built from TRBV6-1 and TRBJ1-1; the D is unclear. In germline, CDR1 is MNHNS, CDR2 SASEGT. The ends were cut back, 7 bases at V and 6 bases at J, with 15 bases in the middle. The CDR3 contains 13 residues. The CDR3 sequence is CASKYREIAEAFF. CDR3 coding DNA: TGTGCCAGCAAATACCGAGAAATCGCTGAAGCTTTCTTT.

The chain uses TRBV4-1 and TRBJ2-7; TRBD1 might be the D (5 bases). CDR1 is MGHRA and CDR2 is YSYEKL in the germline V gene. Trimming took 5 bases from V and 2 from J, leaving 16 bases between them. The CDR3 extends over 15 amino acids. The CDR3 sequence: CASSVQGLGTYEQYF. The CDR3 DNA reads TGCGCCAGCAGCGTTCAGGGATTGGGGACCTACGAGCAGTACTTC.

In its sample, this clonotype was seen a few times. V gene TRBV6-5 combines with J gene TRBJ1-5; D call uncertain. Germline CDR1 is MNHEY and CDR2 is SVGAGI. The V and J ends lost 2 bases and 5 bases respectively, with 4 bases between them. This CDR3 is 12 amino acids long. Here the CDR3 DNA reads TGTGCCAGCAGTTACGTATATCAGCCCCAGCATTTT. Its protein is CASSYVYQPQHF.

V and J are TRBV5-1 and TRBJ1-2; tentatively, D is TRBD1 (5 bases). Between the trimmed V and J ends, which lost 2 bases and 6 bases, there was a span of 17 bases. Germline assignment: CDR1 SGHRS and CDR2 YFSETQ. The CDR3 runs 15 residues. CDR3 residues: CASSFREGAVNGYTF. CDR3 sequence (DNA): TGCGCCAGCAGCTTCAGGGAAGGGGCCGTCAATGGCTACACCTTC.

The chain carries TRBV28 and TRBJ2-1; the match to TRBD2 covers 16 bases. Germline loops: CDR1 MDHEN, CDR2 SYDVKM. The CDR3 spans 19 residues. V lost 6 bases to trimming and J lost 4 bases; unmatched junction nucleotides: 12. The CDR3: CASSGTSGRGPPTYNEQFF. DNA of the CDR3: TGTGCCAGCAGCGGGACTAGCGGGAGGGGTCCCCCTACTTACAATGAGCAGTTCTTC.

This clonotype was seen more than once but under ten times. The J gene is TRBJ2-1, the V gene TRBV7-8; 10 positions agree with TRBD2. This CDR3 contains 15 residues. Per the germline V gene, CDR1 is SGHVS and CDR2 is FQNEAQ. V was pared by 5 bases and J by 5 bases, with 6 bases of the junction left unmatched. CDR3 in amino acids: CASSRPGTSDNEQFF. The CDR3, as DNA: TGTGCCAGCAGCCGACCCGGGACTAGCGACAATGAGCAGTTCTTC.

This clonotype came up a few times. V and J are TRBV20-1 and TRBJ1-5, with TRBD1 as a possible D gene (6 bases). The V end lost 3 bases, the J end lost 5 bases, and 11 bases lay between the germline ends. Germline V gene sequence: CDR1 DFQATT, CDR2 SNEGSKA (reference sequence). The CDR3 is 13 residues long. The DNA for the CDR3 is TGCAGTGCTAGCAGGGACACATATCAGCCCCAGCATTTT. Translated: CSASRDTYQPQHF.

The chain combines TRBV28 with TRBJ1-3, with a tentative D call TRBD1 (6 bases). V was shortened by 5 bases and J by 0 bases, with 8 bases between the two germline ends. In germline, CDR1 is MDHEN, CDR2 SYDVKM. The CDR3 covers 14 residues. The CDR3 spells CASSIGGSGNTIYF. The CDR3 DNA reads as TGTGCCAGCAGTATAGGGGGCTCTGGAAACACCATATATTTT.

This clonotype occurred once. This chain joins TRBV28 and TRBJ2-7; unclear D gene. Trimming cost V 3 bases and J 5 bases, with 8 bases left between them. CDR3 size: 12 residues. CDR1 is MDHEN, CDR2 SYDVKM, per germline. The CDR3 DNA reads as TGTGCCAGCAGTTTGTCGACGGACGAGCAGTACTTC. It encodes CASSLSTDEQYF.